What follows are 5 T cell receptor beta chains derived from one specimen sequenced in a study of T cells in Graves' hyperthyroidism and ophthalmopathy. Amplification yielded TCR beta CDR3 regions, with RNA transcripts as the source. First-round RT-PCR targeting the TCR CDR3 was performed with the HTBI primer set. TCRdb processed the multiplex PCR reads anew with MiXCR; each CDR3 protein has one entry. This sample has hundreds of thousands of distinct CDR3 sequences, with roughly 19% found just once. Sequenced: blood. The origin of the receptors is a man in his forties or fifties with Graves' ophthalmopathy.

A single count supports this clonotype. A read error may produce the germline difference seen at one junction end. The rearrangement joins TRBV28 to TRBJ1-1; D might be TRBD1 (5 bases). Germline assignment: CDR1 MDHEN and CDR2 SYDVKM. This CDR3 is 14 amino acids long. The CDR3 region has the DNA TGTTCCAGCAGTTTAGGGTCGCGGGCACAGGTAGCTTTCTTT. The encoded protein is CSSSLGSRAQVAFF.

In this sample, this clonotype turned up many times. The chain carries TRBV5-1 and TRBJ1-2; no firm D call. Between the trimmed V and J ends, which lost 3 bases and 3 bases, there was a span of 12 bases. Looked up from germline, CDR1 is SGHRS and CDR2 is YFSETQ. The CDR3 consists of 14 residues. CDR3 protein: CASSSTPADYGYTF. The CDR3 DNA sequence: TGCGCCAGCAGCTCGACCCCGGCGGACTATGGCTACACCTTC.

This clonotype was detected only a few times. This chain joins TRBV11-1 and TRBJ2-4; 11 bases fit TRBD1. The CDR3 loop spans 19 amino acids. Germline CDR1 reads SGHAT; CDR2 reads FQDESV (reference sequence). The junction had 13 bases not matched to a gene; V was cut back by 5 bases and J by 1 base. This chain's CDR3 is CASSLLGGQGAGAKNIQYF. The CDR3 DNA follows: TGTGCCAGCAGCCTCCTTGGAGGACAGGGGGCCGGGGCCAAAAACATTCAGTACTTC. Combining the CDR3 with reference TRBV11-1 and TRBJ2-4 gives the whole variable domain EAEVAQSPRYKITEKSQAVAFWCDPISGHATLYWYRQILGQGPELLVQFQDESVVDDSQLPKDRFSAERLKGVDSTLKIQPAELGDSAMYLCASSLLGGQGAGAKNIQYFGAGTRLSVL.

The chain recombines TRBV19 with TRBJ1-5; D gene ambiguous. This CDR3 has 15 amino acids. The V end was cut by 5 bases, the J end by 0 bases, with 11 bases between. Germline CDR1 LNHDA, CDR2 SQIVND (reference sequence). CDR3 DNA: TGTGCCAGTAGTGTCTCAAGTGATAGCAATCAGCCCCAGCATTTT. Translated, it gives CASSVSSDSNQPQHF.

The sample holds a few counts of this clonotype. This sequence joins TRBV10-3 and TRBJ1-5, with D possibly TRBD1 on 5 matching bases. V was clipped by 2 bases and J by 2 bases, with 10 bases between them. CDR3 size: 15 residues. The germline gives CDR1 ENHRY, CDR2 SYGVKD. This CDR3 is CAISETRDGNQPQHF. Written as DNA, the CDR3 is TGTGCCATCAGTGAGACCCGGGACGGCAATCAGCCCCAGCATTTT.